The 10 T cell receptor beta chains reported below all come from one sample, sequenced in a study of blood T cell repertoires in COVID-19. Assay: immunoSEQ multiplex PCR; the TCRdb copy retains only in-frame clones and omits some. This table has 250,000 to 300,000 clones, 88% appearing once. Input material: PBMCs or T cells enriched from blood (not recorded which). The receptors here all came from a woman aged 60-75 years in a cohort exposed to, infected with or recovered from COVID-19 (not recorded which).

This chain uses TRBV5-1 with TRBJ1-6; 7 nucleotides line up with TRBD1. The CDR3 runs to 17 residues. J lost 5 bases, V lost 3 bases, and 11 bases had no gene match. Germline CDR1 SGHRS, CDR2 YFSETQ. Here the CDR3 DNA reads TGCGCCAGCAGCTCCCCTAGAGGGGGCCTCGATAATTCACCCCTCCACTTT. Translation gives CASSSPRGGLDNSPLHF.

The gene calls are TRBV19 and TRBJ2-7; D unresolved. CDR1 LNHDA and CDR2 SQIVND come from the germline V gene (reference sequence). V lost 9 bases and J lost 2, with 17 bases in between. The CDR3 is 14 amino acids. This CDR3 reads CASSEALRPYEQYF. The CDR3 DNA is TGTGCCAGCTCCGAGGCTTTGAGGCCCTACGAGCAGTACTTC.

This clone was counted once. This rearrangement joins TRBV27 to TRBJ2-7; no definite D call. This CDR3 is 13 amino acids long. Germline-derived CDR1 and CDR2 are MNHEY and SMNVEV (reference sequence). Trimming stripped 3 bases from V and 0 bases from J, with 6 bases between. For the CDR3, the DNA is TGTGCCAGCAGTTTCGCCGGCTCCTACGAGCAGTACTTC. It encodes CASSFAGSYEQYF.

The rearrangement links TRBV24-1 to TRBJ1-1, with a possible D match to TRBD1 (5 bases). V was shortened by 5 bases and J by 1 base, with 10 bases between the two germline ends. From germline, CDR1 is KGHDR and CDR2 SFDVKD. The CDR3 runs to 14 residues. In DNA, the CDR3 is TGTGCCACCAGTGCTAGGGGATCGAACACTGAAGCTTTCTTT. This sequence encodes CATSARGSNTEAFF.

The rearrangement links TRBV30 to TRBJ2-2, with D perhaps matching TRBD2 (6 bases). Looked up from germline, CDR1 is GTSNPN and CDR2 is SVGIG (reference sequence). The CDR3 sequence is 12 residues long. Trimming shortened V by 5 bases and J by 6 bases, and 10 bases separated the two germline ends. For the CDR3, the DNA is TGTGCCTGGGGCGGGGTTGCCGGGGAGCTGTTTTTT. Translation: CAWGGVAGELFF.

Comments on this clone: The identical CDR3 is also encoded by other nucleotide sequences in the sample. The chain recombines TRBV6-1 with TRBJ1-5; TRBD1 might be the D (6 bases). Germline assignment: CDR1 MNHNS and CDR2 SASEGT. V shed 3 bases and J shed 2 bases, with 8 bases lying between them. The CDR3 is made up of 14 amino acids. CDR3 amino acids: CASSDRGGNQPQHF. CDR3 DNA: TGTGCCAGCAGTGACAGGGGAGGCAATCAGCCCCAGCATTTT.

The V call is TRBV10-2, the J call TRBJ1-6; tentative D call: TRBD1 (5 bases). The CDR3 sequence is 16 residues long. Germline CDR1 WSHSY, CDR2 SAAADI. Trimming left V 6 bases short and J 2 bases short, with 14 bases between. CDR3 protein: CASSQGRQTYNSPLHF. The DNA for the CDR3 is TGCGCCAGCAGCCAAGGCCGACAGACCTATAATTCACCCCTCCACTTT.

The rearrangement joins TRBV3-1 (or the pseudogene TRBV3-2) to TRBJ2-3; 8 bases line up with TRBD2. The trim removed 4 bases at V and 3 bases at J, leaving 9 bases unmatched. The germline V gene has CDR1 LGHDT and CDR2 YNNKEL (reference sequence). The CDR3 has 16 residues. The CDR3 is CASSRGLARGTDTQYF. The CDR3 DNA reads TGTGCCAGCAGCCGCGGACTAGCTAGGGGGACAGATACGCAGTATTTT.

V gene TRBV10-3 combines with J gene TRBJ1-5, with D tentatively TRBD1 (5 bases). V lost 2 bases, J lost 5 bases, and 7 bases lay in between. The CDR3 has 13 amino acids. Germline CDR1 ENHRY, CDR2 SYGVKD. As DNA, the CDR3 is TGTGCCATCAGTGAGGACAGAGATCAGCCCCAGCATTTT. This encodes CAISEDRDQPQHF.

The chain has TRBV3-1 (or the pseudogene TRBV3-2) and TRBJ2-7, with D maybe TRBD2 (5 bases). CDR1 LGHDT and CDR2 YNNKEL come from the germline V gene (reference sequence). With 4 bases removed from V and 0 bases from J, the gap between germline ends came to 13 bases. The CDR3 length is 15 residues. The CDR3 loop reads CASSRAGYSSYEQYF. The CDR3 DNA is TGTGCCAGCAGCCGGGCGGGTTACAGCTCCTACGAGCAGTACTTC.